These T cell receptor beta chains were read from a single sample in a study of neurological immune-mediated disorders. MiXCR, applied by TCRdb to the 5' RACE reads, yields one record per CDR3 protein. Among tens of thousands of distinct CDR3 sequences listed, 10% to 13% were seen once. Material for sequencing was PBMCs. These receptors came from a woman in her 40s with HTLV-1-associated myelopathy (HAM/TSP). The CDR3 runs from the conserved cysteine through the conserved F or W. A D gene is named only where the DNA matches it firmly. Rows give clone size only sometimes, using once, few, many, or a class for an expanded clone.

v_gene	abundance	d_gene	j_gene	CDR3nt	CDR3aa
TRBV15	many	TRBD1	TRBJ1-1	TGTGCCACCAGCAGAGGGGACAGGACGAAGGTCCACACTGAAGCTTTCTTT	CATSRGDRTKVHTEAFF
TRBV5-1	many	NA	TRBJ2-7	TGCGCCAGCAGCCTTGGGGGGAGTGCCTACGAGCAGTACTTC	CASSLGGSAYEQYF
TRBV27	NA	NA	TRBJ2-5	TGTGCCAGCAGTTTAGAGAGGGGCCTCGACCCGACAGGCCCACAAGAGACCCAGTACTTC	CASSLERGLDPTGPQETQYF
TRBV11-2	many	NA	TRBJ2-2	TGTGCCAGCAGCTTAGATTACTCAGGGACCGGGGAGCTGTTTTTT	CASSLDYSGTGELFF
TRBV5-1	few	NA	TRBJ1-1	TGCGCCAGCAGACCCCAGGGGAGTATCACTGAAGCTTTCTTT	CASRPQGSITEAFF
TRBV4-2	NA	NA	TRBJ2-4	TGTGCCAGCAGCAAGAAGACAGGGGAGGGCATTCAGTACTTC	CASSKKTGEGIQYF
TRBV6-5	many	NA	TRBJ2-7	TGTGCCAGCAGTTATACACGGGGGCCGGACGAGCAGTACTTC	CASSYTRGPDEQYF
TRBV6-6	many	NA	TRBJ1-2	TGTGCCAGCAGTCCCCTCGGGGGCGGCTATGGCTACACCTTC	CASSPLGGGYGYTF
TRBV5-6	many	NA	TRBJ1-1	TGTGCCAGCAGATCAGGACGGAGAAGCACTGAAGCTTTCTTT	CASRSGRRSTEAFF
TRBV10-2	many	TRBD2	TRBJ2-3	TGCGCCAGCAGTGACCCCAAGGCGCTAGCGGGGGGCTACACAGATACGCAGTATTTT	CASSDPKALAGGYTDTQYF
TRBV20-1	many	NA	TRBJ1-5	TGCAGTGCTAGATTTAGCAATCAGCCCCAGCATTTT	CSARFSNQPQHF
TRBV5-1	many	NA	TRBJ2-7	TGCGCCAGCAGCATCGCGGCAGGCCCCTACGAGCAGTACTTC	CASSIAAGPYEQYF
TRBV5-1	many	NA	TRBJ1-2	TGCGCCAGCAGCGTCGACACACGCCACACAGTAATGATGAGGGGCTACACCTTC	CASSVDTRHTVMMRGYTF
TRBV5-1	many	TRBD1	TRBJ2-6	TGCGCCAGCAGCTCTACACAGGGGGGCTCTGGGGCCAACGTCCTGACTTTC	CASSSTQGGSGANVLTF
TRBV5-6	many	NA	TRBJ2-3	TGTGCCAGCAGCTTGGTAGGGGGTAGCACAGATACGCAGTATTTT	CASSLVGGSTDTQYF
TRBV4-3	many	NA	TRBJ2-2	TGCGCCAGCAGCCTTACAGGGTACACCGGGGAGCTGTTTTTT	CASSLTGYTGELFF
TRBV11-2	many	NA	TRBJ2-3	TGTGCCAGCAGCTTAGGCGGTTCCACAAATACGCAGTATTTT	CASSLGGSTNTQYF
TRBV2	NA	NA	TRBJ1-5	TGTGCCAGCAGTGAAATGGGGGGGAGGCCCCAGCATTTT	CASSEMGGRPQHF
TRBV5-1	many	NA	TRBJ2-7	TGCGCCAGCAGCCGCCTTCAGGGACGGGGATCTGGGGAGCAGTACTTC	CASSRLQGRGSGEQYF
TRBV20-1	many	TRBD2	TRBJ2-1	TGCAGTGCTAGAGATATAGGGGCTAGCGGGGGCAATGAGCAGTTCTTC	CSARDIGASGGNEQFF
TRBV5-1	many	NA	TRBJ1-1	TGCGCCAGCAGTTTGAATGGTGAGAACACTGAAGCTTTCTTT	CASSLNGENTEAFF
TRBV5-1	many	NA	TRBJ1-1	TGCGCCAGCAAGGACAACACTGAAGCTTTCTTT	CASKDNTEAFF
TRBV20-1	many	NA	TRBJ2-7	TGCAGTGTCCCGACAGGACGACGTGCGCACGAGCAGTACTTC	CSVPTGRRAHEQYF
TRBV9	many	TRBD2	TRBJ2-3	TGTGCCAGCAGCGTTTCGGGGGGTCCTCCAGATACGCAGTATTTT	CASSVSGGPPDTQYF
TRBV11-2	many	NA	TRBJ1-1	TGTGCCAGCAGGAAAAATACCAGGGGAAACACTGAAGCTTTCTTT	CASRKNTRGNTEAFF
TRBV6-5	many	NA	TRBJ2-7	TGTGCCAGCACCAACCCCGTCGGTTACGAGCAGTACTTC	CASTNPVGYEQYF
TRBV5-1	many	NA	TRBJ2-1	TGCGCCAGCAGCTTGGAGGTCAGCTACAATGAGCAGTTCTTC	CASSLEVSYNEQFF
TRBV11-1	many	NA	TRBJ1-2	TGTGCCAGCAGGGGGGAAAACTATGGCTACACCTTC	CASRGENYGYTF
TRBV6-5	many	TRBD2	TRBJ2-1	TGTGCCAGCAGTCGTAGCGGGGGGGAAAATGAGCAGTTCTTC	CASSRSGGENEQFF
TRBV24-1	many	NA	TRBJ1-4	TGTGCCACCAGTGATTTGGGGGAAAAACTGTTTTTT	CATSDLGEKLFF
TRBV18	many	TRBD1	TRBJ1-1	TGTGCCAGCTCAACCGGACAGGGAGGGAACACTGAAGCTTTCTTT	CASSTGQGGNTEAFF
TRBV2	many	TRBD1	TRBJ1-6	TGTGCCAGCAGAACCTCAAGGACAGGGAGCTCCTATAATTCACCCCTCCACTTT	CASRTSRTGSSYNSPLHF
TRBV6-2/TRBV6-3	NA	NA	TRBJ2-3	TGTGCCAGCAGTTACCGGGGGAGCACAGATACGCAGTATTTT	CASSYRGSTDTQYF
TRBV6-4	many	NA	TRBJ2-3	TGTGCCAGCAGTGATGGCCTGAACCTTTGGACAGATACGCAGTATTTT	CASSDGLNLWTDTQYF
TRBV7-2	many	TRBD1	TRBJ1-4	TGTGCCAGCAGCTCACCCCCGGGACAGCCCTTTGCGAGTGAAAAACTGTTTTTT	CASSSPPGQPFASEKLFF
TRBV10-3	many	NA	TRBJ2-3	TGTGCCATCAGTGGAGCAAGCACAGATACGCAGTATTTT	CAISGASTDTQYF
TRBV20-1	NA	NA	TRBJ1-2	TGCAGTGCTAGTTCAATGGGGGTCCAAGGCTACACCTTC	CSASSMGVQGYTF
TRBV9	many	NA	TRBJ2-5	TGTGCCAGCAGCGTAGCCCCGGGGGCCCATCCTATCCAAGAGACCCAGTACTTC	CASSVAPGAHPIQETQYF
TRBV5-6	many	NA	TRBJ1-5	TGTGCCAGCAGTGAGGATCAGCCCCAGCATTTT	CASSEDQPQHF
TRBV5-1	medium-sized	TRBD1	TRBJ2-2	TGCGCCAGCAGCTTGGGACAGGGGGCTTACACCGGGGAGCTGTTTTTT	CASSLGQGAYTGELFF
TRBV28	many	NA	TRBJ2-1	TGTGCCAGCAGTCCTGTTAAGGGTATCACCCACTACAATGAGCAGTTCTTC	CASSPVKGITHYNEQFF
TRBV4-1	many	NA	TRBJ2-4	TGCGCCAGCAGCCACCGAGCGGGCCTAGCCAAAAACATTCAGTACTTC	CASSHRAGLAKNIQYF
TRBV20-1	many	TRBD2	TRBJ2-7	TGCAGTGCTAGCTTAGCGGGGGTTGAGCAGTACTTC	CSASLAGVEQYF
TRBV20-1	many	NA	TRBJ1-1	TGCAGTGCTAAACGAAATACAGCGGACACTGAAGCTTTCTTT	CSAKRNTADTEAFF
TRBV4-3	many	TRBD1	TRBJ2-7	TGCGCCAGCAGCCAAGAGGACAGGGGGGCCTACGAGCAGTACTTC	CASSQEDRGAYEQYF
TRBV20-1	many	TRBD2	TRBJ2-7	TGCAGTGCAAGCGGGGGGCCACTCTACGAGCAGTACTTC	CSASGGPLYEQYF
TRBV4-3	few	NA	TRBJ1-1	TGCGCCAGCAGCCAAGATATCTCCGGGAAGGAAGCTTTCTTT	CASSQDISGKEAFF
TRBV25-1	many	NA	TRBJ2-7	TGTGCCAGCACTAGTACCCTTTACGAGCAGTACTTC	CASTSTLYEQYF
TRBV18	few	NA	TRBJ1-1	TGTGCCAGCTCACCGGCGACAGCTATTATGAACACTGAAGCTTTCTTT	CASSPATAIMNTEAFF
TRBV5-1	many	NA	TRBJ2-2	TGCGCCAGCAGCTTCGGGGGGCAGGGCACCGGGGAGCTGTTTTTT	CASSFGGQGTGELFF
TRBV18	NA	NA	TRBJ2-3	TGTGCCAGCTCACCACCACACATCACAGATACGCAGTATTTT	CASSPPHITDTQYF
TRBV11-3	many	TRBD1	TRBJ1-2	TGTGCCAGCAGCTTCGACGGGCAGGGGGCCTCGCGGAATGGCTACACCTTC	CASSFDGQGASRNGYTF
TRBV9	few	NA	TRBJ1-5	TGTGCCAGCAGCGTAGGGGGGTGGTCTGGACAGCCCCAGCATTTT	CASSVGGWSGQPQHF
TRBV5-1	many	TRBD2	TRBJ2-3	TGCGCCAGCAGCCAGACTAGCGGGGGGGTGACAGATACGCAGTATTTT	CASSQTSGGVTDTQYF
TRBV7-2	many	TRBD1	TRBJ1-4	TGTGCCAGCAGCCAGGAGGGGGGACAGGTTGAAAAACTGTTTTTT	CASSQEGGQVEKLFF
TRBV25-1	many	NA	TRBJ2-1	TGTGAATTAGGGCACAATGAGCAGTTCTTC	CELGHNEQFF
TRBV20-1	many	NA	TRBJ1-1	TGCAGTGCTAGATCGGTGGGGATTTTGGCTGAAGCTTTCTTT	CSARSVGILAEAFF
TRBV19	many	NA	TRBJ2-2	TGTGCCAGTAGTATAGGGGTTGCCGGGGAGCTGTTTTTT	CASSIGVAGELFF
TRBV12-3/TRBV12-4	many	NA	TRBJ1-5	TGTGCCAGCAGTTTAGACGGGGGCGGTCCAATCCAGCCCCAGCATTTT	CASSLDGGGPIQPQHF
TRBV7-2	NA	TRBD2	TRBJ2-3	TGTGCCAGCAGCCTCGGGACTAGCGGGGGGTCAGGAGGCGATACGCAGTATTTT	CASSLGTSGGSGGDTQYF